Listed below are T cell receptor beta chains from one sample, sequenced in a study of identical twins. TCRdb independently ran MiXCR on the 5' RACE reads; one entry per CDR3 protein. The sample lists roughly 1,500,000 distinct CDR3 sequences; around 29% were seen once. Sequencing used cord blood. The receptors derive from a newborn girl in good health. The CDR3 runs from the conserved cysteine through the conserved F or W. Fields, in order: clone size, J gene, V gene, D gene, CDR3 protein, CDR3 DNA. D genes are given only for firm matches. Rows give clone size only sometimes, using once, few, many, or a class for an expanded clone.

clone size: once
J gene: TRBJ1-2
V gene: TRBV7-9
D gene: NA
CDR3 protein: CASSLVRGGHTF
CDR3 DNA: TGTGCCAGCAGCTTAGTACGGGGTGGCCACACCTTC

clone size: few
J gene: TRBJ2-1
V gene: TRBV10-3
D gene: NA
CDR3 protein: CAISVRRSYNEQFF
CDR3 DNA: TGTGCCATCAGTGTCCGGCGCTCCTACAATGAGCAGTTCTTC

clone size: NA
J gene: TRBJ2-1
V gene: TRBV11-2
D gene: TRBD2
CDR3 protein: CASSLRWSYSGSYNEQFF
CDR3 DNA: TGTGCCAGCAGCTTACGTTGGAGTTATAGCGGGTCATACAATGAGCAGTTCTTC

clone size: many
J gene: TRBJ2-5
V gene: TRBV7-2
D gene: TRBD2
CDR3 protein: CASSFVLAEQETQYF
CDR3 DNA: TGTGCCAGCAGCTTTGTTCTAGCGGAACAAGAGACCCAGTACTTC

clone size: NA
J gene: TRBJ2-7
V gene: TRBV12-3/TRBV12-4
D gene: NA
CDR3 protein: CASRPRGAGDSYEQYF
CDR3 DNA: TGTGCCAGCAGACCCCGTGGGGCAGGGGACTCCTACGAGCAGTACTTC

clone size: few
J gene: TRBJ2-5
V gene: TRBV20-1
D gene: NA
CDR3 protein: CSAPPETQYF
CDR3 DNA: TGCAGTGCTCCCCCTGAGACCCAGTACTTC

clone size: once
J gene: TRBJ2-7
V gene: TRBV4-1
D gene: NA
CDR3 protein: CASSQRDRVSSYEQYF
CDR3 DNA: TGCGCCAGCAGCCAGAGGGACCGGGTCAGCTCCTACGAGCAGTACTTC

clone size: NA
J gene: TRBJ2-5
V gene: TRBV24-1
D gene: NA
CDR3 protein: CATSDQAPQETQYF
CDR3 DNA: TGTGCCACCAGTGATCAGGCTCCCCAAGAGACCCAGTACTTC

clone size: few
J gene: TRBJ1-1
V gene: TRBV6-2/TRBV6-3
D gene: NA
CDR3 protein: CASRPTSTGNTEAFF
CDR3 DNA: TGTGCCAGCAGACCCACATCGACAGGAAACACTGAAGCTTTCTTT

clone size: once
J gene: TRBJ1-1
V gene: TRBV2
D gene: TRBD1
CDR3 protein: CASSVDRAPNTEAFF
CDR3 DNA: TGTGCCAGCAGCGTAGACAGGGCCCCGAACACTGAAGCTTTCTTT

clone size: NA
J gene: TRBJ2-7
V gene: TRBV24-1
D gene: TRBD2
CDR3 protein: CATSDPLAGDYEQYF
CDR3 DNA: TGTGCCACCAGTGATCCTCTAGCGGGGGACTACGAGCAGTACTTC

clone size: few
J gene: TRBJ2-7
V gene: TRBV11-2
D gene: NA
CDR3 protein: CASSSIKTSLYEQYF
CDR3 DNA: TGTGCCAGCAGCTCCATCAAGACTAGTTTGTACGAGCAGTACTTC

clone size: many
J gene: TRBJ2-5
V gene: TRBV29-1
D gene: NA
CDR3 protein: CSVEDPGLLFGTQETQYF
CDR3 DNA: TGCAGCGTTGAAGATCCGGGCTTACTTTTCGGGACCCAAGAGACCCAGTACTTC

clone size: NA
J gene: TRBJ2-1
V gene: TRBV28
D gene: TRBD1
CDR3 protein: CASGTGTGGRNEQFF
CDR3 DNA: TGTGCCAGCGGAACCGGGACAGGGGGGCGCAATGAGCAGTTCTTC

clone size: NA
J gene: TRBJ1-2
V gene: TRBV6-6
D gene: TRBD1
CDR3 protein: CASSYGDRGHYGYTF
CDR3 DNA: TGTGCCAGCAGTTATGGGGACAGGGGGCACTATGGCTACACCTTC

clone size: NA
J gene: TRBJ2-7
V gene: TRBV9
D gene: NA
CDR3 protein: CASSPSQRAPYEQYF
CDR3 DNA: TGTGCCAGCAGCCCTAGTCAACGCGCACCCTACGAGCAGTACTTC

clone size: NA
J gene: TRBJ2-7
V gene: TRBV7-9
D gene: NA
CDR3 protein: CASSVWDYEQYF
CDR3 DNA: TGTGCCAGCAGCGTGTGGGACTACGAGCAGTACTTC

clone size: NA
J gene: TRBJ2-7
V gene: TRBV12-3/TRBV12-4
D gene: TRBD2
CDR3 protein: CASSSGTSGVYEQYF
CDR3 DNA: TGTGCCAGCAGTTCCGGGACTAGCGGGGTCTACGAGCAGTACTTC

clone size: once
J gene: TRBJ2-4
V gene: TRBV20-1
D gene: NA
CDR3 protein: CSARDPTHSTKNIQYF
CDR3 DNA: TGCAGTGCTAGAGATCCTACGCACTCCACCAAAAACATTCAGTACTTC

clone size: many
J gene: TRBJ2-7
V gene: TRBV20-1
D gene: TRBD2
CDR3 protein: CSARTSNSNEQYF
CDR3 DNA: TGCAGTGCTAGGACTAGCAATTCTAACGAGCAGTACTTC

clone size: few
J gene: TRBJ1-4
V gene: TRBV4-1
D gene: NA
CDR3 protein: CASTASGSRTPREKLFF
CDR3 DNA: TGCGCCAGCACCGCAAGTGGGAGCCGGACACCTCGGGAAAAACTGTTTTTT

clone size: NA
J gene: TRBJ1-5
V gene: TRBV4-2
D gene: NA
CDR3 protein: CASSQESPSNQPQHF
CDR3 DNA: TGTGCCAGCAGCCAAGAGTCACCCTCCAATCAGCCCCAGCATTTT

clone size: NA
J gene: TRBJ2-7
V gene: TRBV12-3/TRBV12-4
D gene: NA
CDR3 protein: CASSRLGSIVDEQYF
CDR3 DNA: TGTGCCAGCAGTCGATTGGGGTCAATCGTCGACGAGCAGTACTTC

clone size: NA
J gene: TRBJ1-1
V gene: TRBV4-1
D gene: TRBD1
CDR3 protein: CASSPTGDMAEAFF
CDR3 DNA: TGCGCCAGCAGCCCGACAGGGGATATGGCTGAAGCTTTCTTT

clone size: NA
J gene: TRBJ1-2
V gene: TRBV20-1
D gene: TRBD1
CDR3 protein: CSASLGGTGDGYTF
CDR3 DNA: TGCAGTGCTAGTTTGGGGGGAACAGGGGATGGCTACACCTTC

clone size: NA
J gene: TRBJ1-5
V gene: TRBV10-3
D gene: TRBD1
CDR3 protein: CAISGTGGGNQPQHF
CDR3 DNA: TGTGCCATCAGTGGTACAGGGGGGGGTAATCAGCCCCAGCATTTT

clone size: NA
J gene: TRBJ2-1
V gene: TRBV20-1
D gene: TRBD2
CDR3 protein: CSAREREQETQFF
CDR3 DNA: TGCAGTGCTAGAGAGCGGGAGCAAGAGACCCAGTTCTTC

clone size: few
J gene: TRBJ2-6
V gene: TRBV5-1
D gene: NA
CDR3 protein: CASANLYPSGANVLTF
CDR3 DNA: TGCGCCAGCGCGAATTTATATCCCTCTGGGGCCAACGTCCTGACTTTC

clone size: NA
J gene: TRBJ1-2
V gene: TRBV30
D gene: NA
CDR3 protein: CAWSHVAVIYGYTF
CDR3 DNA: TGTGCCTGGAGTCACGTGGCAGTGATCTATGGCTACACCTTC

clone size: few
J gene: TRBJ1-2
V gene: TRBV24-1
D gene: NA
CDR3 protein: CATSGRGEGYTF
CDR3 DNA: TGTGCCACCAGTGGCAGGGGCGAAGGCTACACCTTC

clone size: once
J gene: TRBJ2-4
V gene: TRBV6-6
D gene: NA
CDR3 protein: CASSYLTGVPNIQYF
CDR3 DNA: TGTGCCAGCAGTTACCTGACTGGCGTCCCAAACATTCAGTACTTC

clone size: NA
J gene: TRBJ1-2
V gene: TRBV7-9
D gene: NA
CDR3 protein: CAGSPGPPRHGYTF
CDR3 DNA: TGTGCCGGCAGCCCAGGGCCTCCTAGACATGGCTACACCTTC

clone size: many
J gene: TRBJ2-3
V gene: TRBV24-1
D gene: NA
CDR3 protein: CATSDPTDTQYF
CDR3 DNA: TGTGCCACCAGTGATCCCACAGATACGCAGTATTTT

clone size: NA
J gene: TRBJ2-3
V gene: TRBV13
D gene: NA
CDR3 protein: CASSPTGGETDTQYF
CDR3 DNA: TGTGCCAGCAGCCCGACGGGGGGCGAGACAGATACGCAGTATTTT

clone size: NA
J gene: TRBJ2-1
V gene: TRBV28
D gene: NA
CDR3 protein: CASSLSMISYEQFF
CDR3 DNA: TGTGCCAGCAGTTTAAGTATGATCTCCTACGAGCAGTTCTTC

clone size: NA
J gene: TRBJ1-6
V gene: TRBV18
D gene: NA
CDR3 protein: CASSPPWGGNYNSPLHF
CDR3 DNA: TGTGCCAGCTCACCACCGTGGGGGGGTAACTATAATTCACCCCTCCACTTT

clone size: few
J gene: TRBJ2-1
V gene: TRBV4-1
D gene: TRBD2
CDR3 protein: CASSSHGLAGPDEQFF
CDR3 DNA: TGCGCCAGCAGCTCCCACGGCCTAGCGGGGCCTGATGAGCAGTTCTTC

clone size: few
J gene: TRBJ2-7
V gene: TRBV27
D gene: TRBD2
CDR3 protein: CASSLRREAPSYEQYF
CDR3 DNA: TGTGCCAGCAGTTTACGGCGGGAGGCCCCTTCCTACGAGCAGTACTTC

clone size: NA
J gene: TRBJ2-4
V gene: TRBV7-2
D gene: TRBD2
CDR3 protein: CASSLALAGDIQYF
CDR3 DNA: TGTGCCAGCAGCTTAGCACTAGCGGGAGACATTCAGTACTTC

clone size: NA
J gene: TRBJ2-2
V gene: TRBV5-6
D gene: NA
CDR3 protein: CASSFWGSGNTGELFF
CDR3 DNA: TGTGCCAGCAGCTTTTGGGGCTCGGGGAACACCGGGGAGCTGTTTTTT

clone size: NA
J gene: TRBJ2-2
V gene: TRBV5-1
D gene: NA
CDR3 protein: CASSAVSGTGELFF
CDR3 DNA: TGCGCCAGCAGCGCGGTATCGGGGACCGGGGAGCTGTTTTTT

clone size: NA
J gene: TRBJ2-5
V gene: TRBV24-1
D gene: NA
CDR3 protein: CATSDLGGDQETQYF
CDR3 DNA: TGTGCCACCAGTGATTTGGGCGGGGACCAAGAGACCCAGTACTTC

clone size: NA
J gene: TRBJ2-7
V gene: TRBV21-1
D gene: NA
CDR3 protein: CASTSTECEQYF
CDR3 DNA: TGTGCCAGCACCTCCACTGAGTGCGAGCAGTACTTC

clone size: few
J gene: TRBJ2-7
V gene: TRBV7-9
D gene: NA
CDR3 protein: CASSLSQGYDCEQYF
CDR3 DNA: TGTGCCAGCAGCTTAAGCCAGGGGTATGACTGCGAGCAGTACTTC

clone size: once
J gene: TRBJ1-1
V gene: TRBV14
D gene: NA
CDR3 protein: CASQEGQMNTEAFF
CDR3 DNA: TGTGCCAGCCAAGAAGGACAAATGAACACTGAAGCTTTCTTT

clone size: NA
J gene: TRBJ1-2
V gene: TRBV5-1
D gene: TRBD1
CDR3 protein: CASRPPGQAYTNYGYTF
CDR3 DNA: TGCGCCAGCAGGCCCCCGGGACAGGCATATACTAACTATGGCTACACCTTC